This T cell receptor (beta chain) is drawn from a study of lymphopenia after photon versus proton radiotherapy (dated by TCRdb to between 2017 and 2020). Some background on the complete study: The study compared the immunological effects of photon versus proton radiation therapy in patients with gastrointestinal tumors who developed high-grade lymphopenia. The goal of the study was to describe how the two radiation modalities differ in their effects on the immune system. A cohort of under 25 patients with gastrointestinal tumors who received either photon or proton therapy and subsequently developed lymphopenia was included. Overall results and qualifications from the work: Relative stability during treatment was observed in proton-treated patients, whereas loss of naive T cells and TCR diversity and gain of effector/memory populations were observed in photon-treated patients. Across the cohort, a larger post-nadir drop in TCR diversity was inversely correlated with overall survival time among patients who died. The authors looked at the survival association only in patients who died, and they framed better survival with proton therapy as a possibility rather than a demonstrated result. After the lymphocyte count nadir, oligoclonal expansion, especially of CD8+ Temra cells, was observed in photon-treated repertoires, and the drop in diversity was driven by this expansion.

The library relied on the immunoSEQ multiplex PCR assay. T cell repertoires were profiled with deep sequencing of rearranged TCR beta loci together with multiparametric flow cytometry. The table was pulled from immuneACCESS by TCRdb, which kept in-frame rearrangements only. Such tables lose some clones; where checked, under half of the loss comes from unresolved V genes, and the rest has no known cause. This sample comprises around 160,000 clones, about nine tenths of them detected only once. About 4.3% of the sample is held by the ten biggest clonotypes. Spanning cysteine to phenylalanine, the CDR3 consists of 14 amino acids. Of the read, only the CDR3 DNA is kept; its 42 bases are in frame from base 1. As encoded in the germline V gene, CDR1 is SGHRS while CDR2 is YFSETQ. V and J are trimmed by 4 bases and 4 bases, and the gene matches miss 6 bases of the junction. Notes on this clone: Its antigen is currently not known. It has no much larger one-base neighbor in the sample; base qualities were not kept.

The sequencing here drew on peripheral blood, taken from a patient treated with photon-based radiotherapy. The sequence came from a man aged 50-60 years with gastric cancer. The chain is encoded by TRBV5-1 joined to TRBJ1-2, and TRBD1 matches 8 of the central bases. The encoded CDR3 is CASSPGQATYGYTF. The bases are TGCGCCAGCAGCCCGGGACAGGCTACCTATGGCTACACCTTC.